These T cell receptor beta chains were read from a single sample in a study of blood T cells in healthy people across ages. TCRdb ran MiXCR on the 5' RACE reads and lists one entry per CDR3 protein. The data hold 750,000 to 950,000 distinct CDR3 sequences, with roughly 26% observed a single time. These same data were also listed under a study on T cells of mothers and their children.

The sample was blood. These receptors all stem from a boy aged 5-17 years in good health. Each CDR3 is given with its conserved first and last residue. Each record gives: D gene, clone size, V gene, J gene, CDR3 DNA, CDR3 protein. The D gene is left open where the match is weak. The size entry is marked missing in some rows and otherwise reads once, few, many or a size class.

NA	NA	TRBV5-1	TRBJ2-5	TGCGCCAGCAGCTGGCGGGACGCCCAAGAGACCCAGTACTTC	CASSWRDAQETQYF
NA	NA	TRBV15	TRBJ2-7	TGTGCCACCAGAGACGGCCTCCTCCACGAGCAGTACTTC	CATRDGLLHEQYF
TRBD2	few	TRBV12-3/TRBV12-4	TRBJ2-1	TGTGCCAGCAGTTTAGTGGGCGGGGGGGCGGAGGAGCAGTTCTTC	CASSLVGGGAEEQFF
NA	few	TRBV18	TRBJ2-7	TGTGCCAGCTCACCACCAATTGTAGGGGGTACGTACGAGCAGTACTTC	CASSPPIVGGTYEQYF
NA	few	TRBV12-3/TRBV12-4	TRBJ1-6	TGTGCCAGCAGTCCCATCCTGGTCCTAAATTCACCCCTCCACTTT	CASSPILVLNSPLHF
TRBD2	NA	TRBV6-2/TRBV6-3	TRBJ2-5	TGTGCCAGCAGTTATCCGGGAGGGGGGGTTCAAGAGACCCAGTACTTC	CASSYPGGGVQETQYF
NA	NA	TRBV6-1	TRBJ2-1	TGTGCCAGCAGGGGGTCTGGTTTCGGGGAGCAGTTCTTC	CASRGSGFGEQFF
NA	few	TRBV12-3/TRBV12-4	TRBJ1-1	TGTGCCAGCAGCGGGACGACAGGAAACACTGAAGCTTTCTTT	CASSGTTGNTEAFF
NA	NA	TRBV7-9	TRBJ1-4	TGTGCCAGCAGCTCCTCGATATACTCGGCAACTAATGAAAAACTGTTTTTT	CASSSSIYSATNEKLFF
NA	NA	TRBV27	TRBJ1-2	TGTGCCAGCAGTCGCGGGGTCCCCAACTCTAACTATGGCTACACCTTC	CASSRGVPNSNYGYTF
TRBD1	few	TRBV14	TRBJ1-4	TGTGCCAGCAGCAACGCACAGGGGGCAGGAGAAAAACTGTTTTTT	CASSNAQGAGEKLFF
NA	NA	TRBV5-1	TRBJ1-2	TGCGCCAGCAGCTTGGGCAGCCTCAACTATGGCTACACCTTC	CASSLGSLNYGYTF
TRBD2	NA	TRBV4-1	TRBJ2-1	TGCGCCAGCAGCCAAGATCTACTAGCGGGGGGCTCAACTTCCTACAATGAGCAGTTCTTC	CASSQDLLAGGSTSYNEQFF
NA	NA	TRBV2	TRBJ2-5	TGTGCCAGCATGAACGGGAACCAAGAGACCCAGTACTTC	CASMNGNQETQYF
NA	few	TRBV29-1	TRBJ1-1	TGCAGCGTTAGTAAGGGAAAGGCTTTCTTT	CSVSKGKAFF
TRBD1	NA	TRBV27	TRBJ2-1	TGTGCCAGCAGTTTTTTGGACAGGGGGTCTGGTGAGCAGTTCTTC	CASSFLDRGSGEQFF
TRBD1	few	TRBV6-6	TRBJ2-1	TGTGCCAGCACCGGGACAGGGGGTATCAATGAGCAGTTCTTC	CASTGTGGINEQFF
NA	NA	TRBV21-1	TRBJ2-3	TGTGCCAGCAGCAAATTCGGAATAGCGGGATGCAATCATACGCAGTATTTT	CASSKFGIAGCNHTQYF
NA	few	TRBV24-1	TRBJ1-1	TGTGCCACCCCACAGGTGACTGAAGCTTTCTTT	CATPQVTEAFF
NA	few	TRBV12-5	TRBJ2-5	TGTGCTAGTGGTTTGGTAGCAACGGGTATCGGGGAGACCCAGTACTTC	CASGLVATGIGETQYF
NA	few	TRBV19	TRBJ2-4	TGTGCCAGTACCAATAGAGACCTCGGCGGCATTCAGTACTTC	CASTNRDLGGIQYF
NA	NA	TRBV7-9	TRBJ1-1	TGTGCCAGCAGCTTTACGCGGACTGAAGCTTTCTTT	CASSFTRTEAFF
NA	NA	TRBV3-1	TRBJ1-4	TGTGCCAGCAGCCGTCCCCTCGGGATACTGTTTTTT	CASSRPLGILFF
NA	NA	TRBV30	TRBJ2-1	TGTGCCTGGAGTGTACCTATGGCCAGCTCCTACAATGAGCAGTTCTTC	CAWSVPMASSYNEQFF
NA	few	TRBV25-1	TRBJ1-4	TGTGCTAGCGCCGGGGAAAAACTGTTTTTT	CASAGEKLFF
NA	NA	TRBV7-9	TRBJ2-1	TGTGCCAGCAGCTTAATCGCGGATGAGCAGTTCTTC	CASSLIADEQFF
TRBD1	NA	TRBV6-6	TRBJ1-6	TGTGCCAGCACCACAGGGACAGGGGATAATTCACCCCTCCACTTT	CASTTGTGDNSPLHF
NA	few	TRBV12-3/TRBV12-4	TRBJ1-1	TGTGCCAGCAGTACTCAGGACAGGAACACTGAAGCTTTCTTT	CASSTQDRNTEAFF
TRBD2	few	TRBV10-3	TRBJ2-7	TGTGCCATCAGTGAGGGGGGACTAGCGGGGTCCGAGCAGTACTTC	CAISEGGLAGSEQYF
NA	NA	TRBV2	TRBJ2-3	TGTGCCAGCAGTGAAATTCCGACAGATACGCAGTATTTT	CASSEIPTDTQYF
TRBD1	NA	TRBV29-1	TRBJ2-7	TGCAGCGCCGGGACAGGCAACGAGCAGTACTTC	CSAGTGNEQYF
TRBD2	few	TRBV12-3/TRBV12-4	TRBJ2-3	TGTGCCAGCAGGGACGGGGGAAGGTCCCTTAGCGGGGTCACCTATTTT	CASRDGGRSLSGVTYF
NA	few	TRBV7-2	TRBJ1-4	TGTGCCAGCAGCTTAGCGAGGGAAACTAATGAAAAACTGTTTTTT	CASSLARETNEKLFF
TRBD1	NA	TRBV6-1	TRBJ1-4	TGTGCCAGCGGACACCCGACAGGGGGAGGGGAAAAACTGTTTTTT	CASGHPTGGGEKLFF
NA	NA	TRBV12-3/TRBV12-4	TRBJ1-5	TGTGCCAGCAGTTTAACTGTCAGCACTCAGCCCCAGCATTTT	CASSLTVSTQPQHF
TRBD1	few	TRBV6-6	TRBJ2-1	TGTGCCAGCAGTACCTCCGGGACAGGGTACTACAATGAGCAGTTCTTC	CASSTSGTGYYNEQFF
NA	NA	TRBV18	TRBJ2-2	TGTGCCAGCTCACCACCGAGGGAACGGGCCGGGGAGCTGTTTTTT	CASSPPRERAGELFF
TRBD2	NA	TRBV24-1	TRBJ2-2	TGTGCCACCGGGACTAGCCAGATGAACACCGGGGAGCTGTTTTTT	CATGTSQMNTGELFF
TRBD1	NA	TRBV10-3	TRBJ2-7	TGTGCCATCAGTCTCTCCGGGACAGGGGGCTCGGACGAGCAGTACTTC	CAISLSGTGGSDEQYF
TRBD2	few	TRBV7-9	TRBJ2-5	TGTGCCAGCAGCCCAGGACTAGCGGTAGAGACCCAGTACTTC	CASSPGLAVETQYF
NA	many	TRBV6-2/TRBV6-3	TRBJ2-7	TGTGCCAGCACCCGGACGGCCTCCTACGAGCAGTACTTC	CASTRTASYEQYF
TRBD2	NA	TRBV5-5	TRBJ2-7	TGTGCCACCGAGAGCGGGGAGGGGCCGCTGCAGCAGTACTTC	CATESGEGPLQQYF
TRBD2	few	TRBV5-6	TRBJ2-7	TGTGCCAGCAGCTTGGGGACTAGCGGGGTCTACGGGCACTTC	CASSLGTSGVYGHF
NA	NA	TRBV20-1	TRBJ2-3	TGCAGTGCTAGTCCCCAAACCACAGATACGCAGTATTTT	CSASPQTTDTQYF
TRBD1	NA	TRBV13	TRBJ2-5	TGTGCCAGCAGCTCCGACAGGGTTTCCCAAGAGACCCAGTACTTC	CASSSDRVSQETQYF
NA	few	TRBV5-1	TRBJ2-5	TGCGCCAGCAGCAAGGACGCGAGAGAGACCCAGTACTTC	CASSKDARETQYF